The clone carrying this T cell receptor (delta chain) has just a few counts. The amino acid sequence in TCRdb belongs to a much larger clone and departs from this DNA's translation at residue 6, likely a sequencing read error; the sequence shown is translated from the DNA. The source of the sample is a study of gamma-delta chains in newborns, infants, children. Turning to the study itself: Innate gammadelta T cells reportedly expand polyclonally right after birth, driven by microbial exposure, per the title.

The V and J ends lost 2 bases and 0 bases respectively, with 10 bases between them. Germline V gene lookup returns CDR1 GEAIGNYY and CDR2 EKD. The CDR3 is 17 residues long. TCRdb re-called the reads with CATT. The table has roughly 3,000 delta-chain clones, approximately 4.1% seen once. Sequencing input: blood. The TCR originated in a child who was a newborn, infant or young child, either healthy, febrile or measles-vaccinated (not recorded which). V is TRDV2 and J is TRDJ3, with D possibly matching TRDD3 (5 bases). CDR3 region: CACDSAGSSWDTRQMFF. The CDR3 DNA reads as TGTGCCTGTGACAGTGCTGGGAGCTCCTGGGACACCCGACAGATGTTTTTC.